This record concerns one TCR beta chain sequence. The antigen is undetermined. This record comes from a study of OX40 agonist ivuxolimab in advanced cancers. Study as a whole: The treatment was a fully human IgG2 OX40 agonist, ivuxolimab. Two cutaneous melanoma patients and one hepatocellular carcinoma patient, three in all, had partial responses. Head and neck, renal cell, melanoma or hepatocellular carcinoma were the cancers that dose-escalation patients had.

Study-level results: In a subset of nonresponders, normalized T-cell clonal expansion was also low.

The repertoire was sequenced with immunoSEQ multiplex PCR; TCRdb's copy has only in-frame clones and lacks some. This table has fewer than 50,000 clones, around 90% appearing once. Here the sequenced sample was CD4+ or CD8+ T cells sorted from blood, taken in a trial of the OX40 agonist ivuxolimab. The receptor was isolated from an adult with an advanced solid tumor such as melanoma, head and neck, liver or kidney cancer.

CDR3 protein: CANPGTGELFF. The DNA of the CDR3 is TGTGCCAACCCCGGGACCGGGGAGCTGTTTTTT. This chain joins TRBV2 and TRBJ2-2; D is unresolved. The CDR3 spans 11 residues. V lost 10 bases and J lost 5, with 8 bases in between. Germline CDR1 reads SNHLY; CDR2 reads FYNNEI.